Reported below is one T cell receptor beta chain. Assay used: immunoSEQ multiplex PCR; TCRdb lists only in-frame clones, some missing. The data show about 21,000 clones, roughly four fifths seen once. The source of the sample is a study of sequential checkpoint blockade in melanoma. Across the study: Arm A got nivolumab then ipilimumab; arm B the reverse, 1:1. Both treatment sequences were followed by maintenance nivolumab.

Trimming shortened V by 3 bases and J by 2 bases, and 13 bases separated the two germline ends. Germline V gene lookup returns CDR1 ENHRY and CDR2 SYGVKD. This CDR3 is built from 15 residues. Treatment indicated: randomized to nivolumab then ipilimumab (arm A) or the reverse (arm B). None of the patients previously received DNA-damaging chemotherapy. From thawed PBMCs, live CD3+CD8+ cells negative for CD19 and CD56 were sorted. This specimen was CD8+ T cells sorted from blood (inferred from file names), taken from a patient given nivolumab and ipilimumab in sequence. The sequence was collected from a human donor with melanoma. The chain couples TRBV10-3 to TRBJ1-2; TRBD1 might be the D (6 bases). DNA of the CDR3: TGTGCCATCAGTGACCTCACAGGGCGAAACTATGGCTACACCTTC. As protein: CAISDLTGRNYGYTF.